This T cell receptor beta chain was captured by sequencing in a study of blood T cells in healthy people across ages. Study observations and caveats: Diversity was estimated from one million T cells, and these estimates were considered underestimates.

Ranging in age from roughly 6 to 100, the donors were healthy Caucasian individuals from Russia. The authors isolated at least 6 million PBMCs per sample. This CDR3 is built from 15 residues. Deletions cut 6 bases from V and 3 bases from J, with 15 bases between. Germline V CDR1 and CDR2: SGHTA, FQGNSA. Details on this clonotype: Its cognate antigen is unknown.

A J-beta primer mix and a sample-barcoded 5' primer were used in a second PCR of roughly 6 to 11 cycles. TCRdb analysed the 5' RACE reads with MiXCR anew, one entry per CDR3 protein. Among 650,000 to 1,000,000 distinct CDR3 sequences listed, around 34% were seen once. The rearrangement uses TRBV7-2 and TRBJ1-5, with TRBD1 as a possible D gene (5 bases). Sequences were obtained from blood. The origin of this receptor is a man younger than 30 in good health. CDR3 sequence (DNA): TGTGCCAGCAGACCAGGGATGGGGCCCAATCAGCCCCAGCATTTT. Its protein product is CASRPGMGPNQPQHF.